What follows are 20 T cell receptor beta chains derived from one specimen sequenced in a study of regulatory T cells in long-lasting Graves disease. Arm-PCR with iRepertoire HTBI primers amplified the CDR3 regions for these TCR beta libraries. In TCRdb, the multiplex PCR reads were re-called with MiXCR into one record per CDR3 protein. The repertoire holds 300,000 to 450,000 distinct CDR3 sequences, with about a sixth as singletons. Time point denoted: newly diagnosed GD, antithyroid drugs for less than 3 months. Preparation of the TCR library used RNA extracted from PBMCs. The sequenced sample was peripheral blood mononuclear cells (PBMCs), obtained at new diagnosis, from a patient treated with antithyroid drugs. These receptors were obtained from a female donor with Graves disease.

This clonotype was picked up a small number of times. This chain joins TRBV6-5 and TRBJ1-5, with a possible D match to TRBD1 (5 bases). CDR1 is MNHEY and CDR2 is SVGAGI in the germline V gene. Trimming took off 4 bases at V and 6 bases at J, with 13 bases between the two ends. The CDR3 loop spans 14 amino acids. This CDR3 is CASSSDLRGQPQHF. The DNA for the CDR3 is TGTGCCAGCAGTTCTGACCTTAGGGGTCAGCCCCAGCATTTT.

Ten or more counts support this clonotype. This chain uses TRBV6-2 or TRBV6-3 with TRBJ2-5; D gene ambiguous. From germline, CDR1 is MNHEY and CDR2 SVGEGT. The CDR3 totals 16 residues. The V end was cut by 0 bases, the J end by 4 bases, with 15 bases between. CDR3 DNA sequence: TGTGCCAGCAGTTACTCGGGTAGCAGGAGAGGAGAGACCCAGTACTTC. The encoded protein is CASSYSGSRRGETQYF.

This clonotype appeared many times. The chain is built from TRBV28 and TRBJ1-4, with a tentative D call TRBD1 (5 bases). This CDR3 comprises 13 residues. V was cut by 2 bases and J by 8 bases, with 9 bases left in between. In germline, CDR1 is MDHEN, CDR2 SYDVKM. CDR3 bases: TGTGCCAGCAGTTTAGCGTGGGGGGAAAAACTGTTTTTT. Its protein is CASSLAWGEKLFF. The full variable domain, its missing parts supplied by reference TRBV28 and TRBJ1-4, is DVKVTQSSRYLVKRTGEKVFLECVQDMDHENMFWYRQDPGLGLRLIYFSYDVKMKEKGDIPEGYSVSREKKERFSLILESASTNQTSMYLCASSLAWGEKLFFGSGTQLSVL.

In its sample, this clonotype was seen many times. V and J are TRBV9 and TRBJ1-2; 7 nucleotides match TRBD1. The CDR3 totals 15 residues. V dropped 3 bases and J dropped 7; count of bases not matched to a gene: 12. Germline CDR1 SGDLS, CDR2 YYNGEE. CDR3 sequence reads: CASSGTGEGRFGYTF. In DNA form, the CDR3 reads TGTGCCAGCAGCGGTACAGGGGAGGGTCGGTTTGGCTACACCTTC.

This clonotype has at least ten counts. The chain has TRBV28 and TRBJ2-7, with 9 bases identical to TRBD1. Germline lookup yields CDR1 MDHEN and CDR2 SYDVKM. The ends lost 4 bases at V and 6 bases at J; junction bases unmatched: 10. This CDR3 spans 15 amino acids. The CDR3 DNA sequence: TGTGCCAGCAGTTCGCCCACAGGGGGCGGAGGCGAGCAGTACTTC. This translates into CASSSPTGGGGEQYF.

The chain combines TRBV19 with TRBJ2-5; TRBD2 matches at 8 bases. Looked up from germline, CDR1 is LNHDA and CDR2 is SQIVND (reference sequence). The length of the CDR3 is 14 residues. J was trimmed by 3 bases and V by 10 bases; bases with no gene match: 10. The CDR3 loop is CATSGLEVEETQYF. CDR3 DNA: TGTGCCACCTCGGGACTAGAGGTAGAAGAGACCCAGTACTTC.

This clonotype was recorded at least ten times. J is TRBJ2-3 and V is TRBV7-2, with 11 bases matching TRBD2. Germline V CDR1 and CDR2: SGHTA, FQGNSA. Trimming removed 5 bases from V and 6 bases from J; junction bases left unmatched: 16. The length of the CDR3 is 18 residues. The CDR3: CASSKHPPSGGSEDTQYF. In DNA, the CDR3 is TGTGCCAGCAGCAAACACCCTCCTAGCGGGGGGTCCGAGGATACGCAGTATTTT.

The chain joins TRBV4-1 to TRBJ1-1, with TRBD1 identical over 9 bases. CDR3 size: 15 residues. V was clipped by 3 bases and J by 3 bases; unmatched bases: 5. Per the germline V gene, CDR1 is MGHRA and CDR2 is YSYEKL. The CDR3 sequence: CASSHKGQGDTEAFF. The CDR3 DNA reads TGCGCCAGCAGCCATAAGGGACAGGGAGACACTGAAGCTTTCTTT.

This clonotype was detected a few times. The V call is TRBV28, the J call TRBJ2-5, with D perhaps given as TRBD1 or TRBD2 (7 bases each). V lost 5 bases and J 1 base, leaving 14 bases between the germline ends. CDR1 MDHEN and CDR2 SYDVKM come from the germline V gene. The CDR3 has 15 amino acids. The CDR3 region has the DNA TGTGCCAGCAGTATCAGGGGGGGATCCCAAGAGACCCAGTACTTC. Translated, it gives CASSIRGGSQETQYF.

This clonotype was seen repeatedly, ten times or more. The rearrangement uses TRBV28 and TRBJ2-3; TRBD2 aligns across 11 bases. The CDR3 is made up of 15 amino acids. Trimming cost V 6 bases and J 5 bases; bases outside gene matches: 7. Germline V lookup: CDR1 MDHEN, CDR2 SYDVKM. This chain's CDR3 is CASRNLAGGLDTQYF. The DNA of the CDR3 is TGTGCCAGCAGAAACCTAGCGGGAGGATTAGATACGCAGTATTTT.

This chain connects TRBV11-2 to TRBJ1-2, with D possibly matching TRBD1 (5 bases). CDR3 length: 13 residues. Trimming pared 2 bases from V and 8 bases from J, leaving 12 bases between. Germline V CDR1 and CDR2: SGHAT, FQNNGV. CDR3 amino acids: CASSLSWGEGYTF. Here the CDR3 DNA reads TGTGCCAGCAGCTTATCGTGGGGGGAAGGCTACACCTTC.

This clonotype has at least ten counts. The chain joins TRBV6-1 to TRBJ2-7, with 7 bases lining up with TRBD2. In germline, CDR1 is MNHNS, CDR2 SASEGT. The ends lost 6 bases at V and 4 bases at J; junction bases unmatched: 9. The CDR3 totals 14 residues. CDR3 nucleotide sequence: TGTGCCAGCAGCGCTTTTGGGGGGGAATACGAGCAGTACTTC. It is translated as CASSAFGGEYEQYF.

The CDR3 region is CASSPPPPGELFF. In nucleotides, the CDR3 is TGTGCCAGCAGTCCCCCCCCCCCCGGGGAGCTGTTTTTT. This chain links TRBV6-1 with TRBJ2-2; the D is unclear. The germline V gene encodes CDR1 MNHNS and CDR2 SASEGT. CDR3 length equals 13 residues. Trimming removed 5 bases at V and 6 bases at J, with 10 bases between.

This clonotype was counted ten times or more. The rearrangement uses TRBV20-1 and TRBJ2-7, with TRBD2 identical over 11 bases. The CDR3 runs 15 residues. CDR1 and CDR2 (germline): DFQATT, SNEGSKA (reference sequence). V gave up 3 bases and J gave up 2 bases; unmatched junction bases: 6. The CDR3 sequence: CSARSLAGGAYEQYF. CDR3 sequence (DNA): TGCAGTGCTAGGTCGCTAGCGGGAGGCGCCTACGAGCAGTACTTC.

This clonotype was found many times. The chain combines TRBV3-1 with TRBJ1-2; D unresolved. The CDR3 is 15 amino acids. Trimming took 0 bases from V and 4 from J, leaving 12 bases between them. In germline, CDR1 is LGHDT, CDR2 YNNKEL (reference sequence). The CDR3 loop is CASSQDPVWVYGYTF. CDR3 coding DNA: TGTGCCAGCAGCCAAGATCCTGTCTGGGTCTATGGCTACACCTTC.

This clonotype has just a few counts. This chain joins TRBV12-3 or TRBV12-4 and TRBJ1-1, with 9 bases identical to TRBD1. The CDR3 totals 14 residues. The junction had 6 bases not matched to a gene; V was cut back by 6 bases and J by 4 bases. The CDR3 bases are TGTGCCAGCAGGAAAGACAGGGGGTCCACTGAAGCTTTCTTT. Protein product: CASRKDRGSTEAFF.

This clonotype was recorded many times. J is TRBJ1-2 and V is TRBV3-1, with unresolved D. The length of the CDR3 is 13 residues. The V gene's germline CDR1 is LGHDT and CDR2 YNNKEL (reference sequence). V lost 0 bases and J 8 bases, leaving 10 bases between the germline ends. The CDR3 DNA follows: TGTGCCAGCAGCCAAGACCCCAGCCGAGGCTACACCTTC. Translated, it gives CASSQDPSRGYTF.

The gene calls are TRBV7-9 and TRBJ2-7; tentatively, D is TRBD1 (6 bases). Germline CDR1 SEHNR, CDR2 FQNEAQ (reference sequence). Trimming removed 4 bases from V and 0 bases from J, with 13 bases in between. This CDR3 comprises 15 residues. In DNA, the CDR3 is TGTGCCAGCAGCTCGATGAACAGGGACTCCTACGAGCAGTACTTC. Residues: CASSSMNRDSYEQYF.

The sample holds many counts of this clonotype. The J gene is TRBJ1-3, the V gene TRBV3-1; D may be TRBD1 (6 bases). Germline V gives CDR1 LGHDT, CDR2 YNNKEL (reference sequence). This CDR3 has 16 residues. The germline V and J ends were trimmed by 4 bases and 1 base, with 14 bases remaining between them. The CDR3 loop is CASSRGQGGSGNTIYF. DNA for the CDR3: TGTGCCAGCAGCCGCGGGCAAGGGGGGTCTGGAAACACCATATATTTT.

This clonotype came up many times. This sequence joins TRBV12-3 or TRBV12-4 and TRBJ1-1, with D possibly being TRBD1 (6 bases). This CDR3 has 15 amino acids. The germline V and J ends were trimmed by 5 bases and 1 base, with 14 bases remaining between them. CDR3 bases: TGTGCCAGCAGTAGGGACAACGGGTGGAACACTGAAGCTTTCTTT. This translates into CASSRDNGWNTEAFF.